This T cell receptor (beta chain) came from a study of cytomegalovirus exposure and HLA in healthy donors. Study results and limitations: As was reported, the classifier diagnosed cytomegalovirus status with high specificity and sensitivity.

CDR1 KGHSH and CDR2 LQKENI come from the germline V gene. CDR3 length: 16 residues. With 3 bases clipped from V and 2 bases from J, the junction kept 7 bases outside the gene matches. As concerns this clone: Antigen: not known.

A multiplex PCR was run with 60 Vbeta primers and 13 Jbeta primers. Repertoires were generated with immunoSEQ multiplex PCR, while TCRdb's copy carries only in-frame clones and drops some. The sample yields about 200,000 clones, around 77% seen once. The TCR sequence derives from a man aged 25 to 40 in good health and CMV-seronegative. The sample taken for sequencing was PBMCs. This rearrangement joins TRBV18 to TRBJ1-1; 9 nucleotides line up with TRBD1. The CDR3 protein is CASSPWQGQGNTEAFF. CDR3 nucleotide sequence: TGTGCCAGCTCACCCTGGCAGGGACAGGGAAACACTGAAGCTTTCTTT.